The rows below give T cell receptor beta chains drawn from one sample of a study of cytomegalovirus exposure and HLA in healthy donors. Profiling relied on immunoSEQ multiplex PCR, and the TCRdb table lists in-frame clones only, not all of them. The sample shows 90,000 to 150,000 clones, roughly 79% of them seen only once. Sequenced material: PBMCs. The receptor set was obtained from a woman aged 40-49 years in good health and CMV-seronegative. The conserved cysteine and the conserved F or W are not part of the CDR3 here.

j_gene: TRBJ1-5; v_gene: TRBV7-9; CDR3aa: ATGGGNQPQH
j_gene: TRBJ2-6; v_gene: TRBV11-3; CDR3aa: ASSFSFTGGAGANVLT
j_gene: TRBJ1-2; v_gene: TRBV4-1; CDR3aa: ASSQASGSHGYT
j_gene: TRBJ2-5; v_gene: TRBV5-1; CDR3aa: ASSLAPGETQY
j_gene: TRBJ1-2; v_gene: TRBV6-6; CDR3aa: ASSPRAGERGYT
j_gene: TRBJ1-1; v_gene: TRBV5-1; CDR3aa: ASSLESGATEAF
j_gene: TRBJ1-5; v_gene: TRBV18; CDR3aa: ASSPSRSTGANSNQPQH
j_gene: NA; v_gene: TRBV19; CDR3aa: ASSRGFDSYEQY
j_gene: TRBJ2-5; v_gene: TRBV4-2; CDR3aa: ASSDRTSGSFGETQY
j_gene: TRBJ1-3; v_gene: TRBV7-9; CDR3aa: ATGIGGAISGNTIY
j_gene: TRBJ2-2; v_gene: TRBV23-1; CDR3aa: ASRLAGTSVGSRATGELF
j_gene: TRBJ1-5; v_gene: TRBV2; CDR3aa: ASTGTNNQPQH
j_gene: TRBJ1-2; v_gene: TRBV2; CDR3aa: ASSQGATGYGYT
j_gene: TRBJ1-5; v_gene: TRBV28; CDR3aa: ASSRQGGNNQPQH
j_gene: TRBJ2-7; v_gene: TRBV28; CDR3aa: ASSLSPDRPYEQY
j_gene: TRBJ2-3; v_gene: TRBV2; CDR3aa: ASSGQVESDTQY
j_gene: TRBJ2-6; v_gene: TRBV7-8; CDR3aa: ASRFAGANVLT
j_gene: TRBJ2-1; v_gene: TRBV9; CDR3aa: ASSVASNGAHEQF
j_gene: TRBJ1-1; v_gene: TRBV5-1; CDR3aa: ASSWTGGRDTEAF
j_gene: TRBJ2-3; v_gene: TRBV2; CDR3aa: ASSTPRGLAGREDTQY
j_gene: TRBJ2-3; v_gene: TRBV7-2; CDR3aa: ATRQGGTDTQY
j_gene: TRBJ1-2; v_gene: TRBV5-1; CDR3aa: ASSKGQGNYGYT
j_gene: TRBJ2-5; v_gene: TRBV4-1; CDR3aa: ASSRDRGRGTQY
j_gene: TRBJ1-1; v_gene: TRBV5-1; CDR3aa: ASSYEDRTEAF
j_gene: TRBJ2-7; v_gene: TRBV4-1; CDR3aa: ASSQRTAYEQY
j_gene: TRBJ1-1; v_gene: TRBV7-9; CDR3aa: AGAESNTEAF